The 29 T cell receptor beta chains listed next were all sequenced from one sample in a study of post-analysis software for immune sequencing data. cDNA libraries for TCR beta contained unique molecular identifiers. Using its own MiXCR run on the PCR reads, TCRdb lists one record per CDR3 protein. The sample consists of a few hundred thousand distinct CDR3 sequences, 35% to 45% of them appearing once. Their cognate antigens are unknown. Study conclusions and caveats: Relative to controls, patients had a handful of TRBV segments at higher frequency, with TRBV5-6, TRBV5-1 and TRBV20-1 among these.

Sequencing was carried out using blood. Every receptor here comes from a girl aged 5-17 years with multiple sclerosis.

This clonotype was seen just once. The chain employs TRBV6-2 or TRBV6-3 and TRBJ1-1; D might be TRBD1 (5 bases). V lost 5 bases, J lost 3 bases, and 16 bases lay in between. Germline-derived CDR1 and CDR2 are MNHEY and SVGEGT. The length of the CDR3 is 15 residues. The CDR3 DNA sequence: TGTGCCAGCAGTACCCCATTGGGCAGGGACACTGAAGCTTTCTTT. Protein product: CASSTPLGRDTEAFF.

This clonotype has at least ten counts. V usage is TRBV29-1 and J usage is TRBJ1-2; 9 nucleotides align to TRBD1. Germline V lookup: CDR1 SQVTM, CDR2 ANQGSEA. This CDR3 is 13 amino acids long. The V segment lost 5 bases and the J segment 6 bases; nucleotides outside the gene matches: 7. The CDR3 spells CSVTQGQGDGYTF. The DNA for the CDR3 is TGCAGCGTTACCCAGGGACAGGGAGATGGCTACACCTTC.

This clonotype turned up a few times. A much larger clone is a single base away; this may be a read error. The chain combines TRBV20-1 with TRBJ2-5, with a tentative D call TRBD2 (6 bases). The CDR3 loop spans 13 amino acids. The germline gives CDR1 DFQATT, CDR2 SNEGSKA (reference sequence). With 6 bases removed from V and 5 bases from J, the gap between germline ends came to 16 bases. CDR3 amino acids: CSAARGWGETQYF. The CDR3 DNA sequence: TGCAGTGCGGCGCGGGGATGGGGGGAGACCCAGTACTTC.

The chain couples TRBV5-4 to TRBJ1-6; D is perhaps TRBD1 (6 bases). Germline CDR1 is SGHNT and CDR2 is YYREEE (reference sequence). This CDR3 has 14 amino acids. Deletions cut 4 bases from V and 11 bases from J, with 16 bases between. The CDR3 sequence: CASSENRVGAPLHF. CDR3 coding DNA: TGTGCCAGCAGCGAGAACAGGGTCGGGGCACCCCTCCACTTT.

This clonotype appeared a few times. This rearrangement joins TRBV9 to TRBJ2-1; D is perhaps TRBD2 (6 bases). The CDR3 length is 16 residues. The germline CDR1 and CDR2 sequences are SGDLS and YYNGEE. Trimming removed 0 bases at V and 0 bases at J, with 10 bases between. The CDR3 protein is CASSVGGKSSYNEQFF. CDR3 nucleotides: TGTGCCAGCAGCGTAGGCGGGAAGAGCTCCTACAATGAGCAGTTCTTC.

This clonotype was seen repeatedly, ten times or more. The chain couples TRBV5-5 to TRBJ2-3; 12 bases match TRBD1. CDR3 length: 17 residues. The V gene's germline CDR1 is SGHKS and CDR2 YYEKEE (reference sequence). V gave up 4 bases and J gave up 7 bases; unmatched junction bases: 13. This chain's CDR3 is CASSLYGGQGALYTQYF. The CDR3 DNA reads TGTGCCAGCAGCCTTTATGGGGGACAGGGGGCGCTTTATACGCAGTATTTT.

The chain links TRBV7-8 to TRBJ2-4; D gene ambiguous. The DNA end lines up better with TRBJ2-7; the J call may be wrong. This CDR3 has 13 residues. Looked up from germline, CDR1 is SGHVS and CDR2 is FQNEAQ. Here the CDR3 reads CASSLLRRDEQYF. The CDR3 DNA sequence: TGTGCCAGCAGCTTATTACGCCGGGACGAGCAGTACTTC.

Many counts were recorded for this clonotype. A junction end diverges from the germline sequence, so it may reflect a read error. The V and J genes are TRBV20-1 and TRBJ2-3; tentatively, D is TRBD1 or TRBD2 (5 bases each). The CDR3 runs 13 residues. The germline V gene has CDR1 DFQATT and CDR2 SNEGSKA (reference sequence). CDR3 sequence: CSARGRDPDTQYF. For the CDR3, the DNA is TGCAGTGCAAGAGGCAGGGACCCAGATACGCAGTATTTT.

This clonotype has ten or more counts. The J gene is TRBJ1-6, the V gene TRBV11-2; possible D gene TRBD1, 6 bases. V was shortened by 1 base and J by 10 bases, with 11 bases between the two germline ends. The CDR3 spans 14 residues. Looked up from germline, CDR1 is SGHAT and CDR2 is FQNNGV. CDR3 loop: CASSLGTGTSPLHF. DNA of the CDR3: TGTGCCAGCAGCTTAGGAACAGGGACGTCACCCCTCCACTTT.

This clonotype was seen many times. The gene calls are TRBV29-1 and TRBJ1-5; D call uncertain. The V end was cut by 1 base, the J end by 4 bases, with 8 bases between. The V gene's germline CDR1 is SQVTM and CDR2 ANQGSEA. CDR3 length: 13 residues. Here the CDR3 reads CSVEVQANQPQHF. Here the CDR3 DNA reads TGCAGCGTTGAAGTCCAGGCTAATCAGCCCCAGCATTTT.

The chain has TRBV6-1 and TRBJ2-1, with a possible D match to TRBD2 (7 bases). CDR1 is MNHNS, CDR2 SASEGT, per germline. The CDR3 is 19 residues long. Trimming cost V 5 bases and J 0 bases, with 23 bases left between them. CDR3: CASSTARATGGSSYNEQFF. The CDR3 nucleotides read TGTGCCAGCAGTACGGCACGGGCGACGGGGGGCAGCTCCTACAATGAGCAGTTCTTC.

The CDR3, as DNA: TGCAGTGCTTCCACGCCCTCCTACGAGCAGTACTTC. This codes for CSASTPSYEQYF. The rearrangement links TRBV20-1 to TRBJ2-4; D is uncertain. The J call may be wrong; the DNA end is better matched by TRBJ2-7. From germline, CDR1 is DFQATT and CDR2 SNEGSKA (reference sequence). The CDR3 spans 12 residues.

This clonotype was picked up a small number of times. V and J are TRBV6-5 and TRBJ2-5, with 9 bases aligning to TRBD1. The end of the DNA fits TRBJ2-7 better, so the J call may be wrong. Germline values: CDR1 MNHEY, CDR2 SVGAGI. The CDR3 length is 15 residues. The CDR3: CASSYRGQGTYEQYF. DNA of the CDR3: TGTGCCAGCAGTTACCGGGGACAGGGCACCTACGAGCAGTACTTC.

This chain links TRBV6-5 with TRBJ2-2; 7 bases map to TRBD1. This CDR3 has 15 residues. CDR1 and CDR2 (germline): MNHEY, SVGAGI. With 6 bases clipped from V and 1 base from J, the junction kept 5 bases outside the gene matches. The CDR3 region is CASRKQGRNTGELFF. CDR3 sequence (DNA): TGTGCCAGCAGAAAACAGGGGCGGAACACCGGGGAGCTGTTTTTT.

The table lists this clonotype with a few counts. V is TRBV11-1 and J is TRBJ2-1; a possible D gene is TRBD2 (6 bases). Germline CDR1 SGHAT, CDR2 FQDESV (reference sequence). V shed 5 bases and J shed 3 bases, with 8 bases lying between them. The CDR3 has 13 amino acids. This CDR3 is CASSPGLYNEQFF. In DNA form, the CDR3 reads TGTGCCAGCAGCCCGGGACTCTACAATGAGCAGTTCTTC.

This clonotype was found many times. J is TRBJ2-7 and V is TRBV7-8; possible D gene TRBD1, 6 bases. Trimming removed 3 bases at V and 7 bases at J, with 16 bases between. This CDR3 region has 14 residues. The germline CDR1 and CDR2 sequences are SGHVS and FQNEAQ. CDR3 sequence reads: CASSFIVGAEEQYF. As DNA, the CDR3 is TGTGCCAGCAGCTTCATAGTGGGGGCGGAAGAGCAGTACTTC.

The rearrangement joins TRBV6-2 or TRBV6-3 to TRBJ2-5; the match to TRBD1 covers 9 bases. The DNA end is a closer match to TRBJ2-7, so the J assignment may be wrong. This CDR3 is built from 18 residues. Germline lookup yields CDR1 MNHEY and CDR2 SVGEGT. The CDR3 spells CASSYSTSAGTGKYEQYF. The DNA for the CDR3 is TGTGCCAGCAGTTACTCGACCTCTGCCGGGACAGGGAAATACGAGCAGTACTTC.

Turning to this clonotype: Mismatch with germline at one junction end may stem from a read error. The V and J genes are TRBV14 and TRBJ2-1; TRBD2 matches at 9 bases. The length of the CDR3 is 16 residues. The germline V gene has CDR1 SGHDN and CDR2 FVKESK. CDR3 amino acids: CASSARLAGGRNGQFF. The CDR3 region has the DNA TGTGCCAGCAGCGCGCGACTGGCGGGAGGGCGCAATGGGCAGTTCTTC.

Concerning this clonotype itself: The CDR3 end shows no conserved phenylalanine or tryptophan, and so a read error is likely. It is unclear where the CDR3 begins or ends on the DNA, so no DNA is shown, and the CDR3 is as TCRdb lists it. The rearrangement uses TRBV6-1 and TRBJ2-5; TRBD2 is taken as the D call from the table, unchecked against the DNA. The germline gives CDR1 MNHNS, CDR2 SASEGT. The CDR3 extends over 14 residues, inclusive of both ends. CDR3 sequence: CASSELAGGQETQY.

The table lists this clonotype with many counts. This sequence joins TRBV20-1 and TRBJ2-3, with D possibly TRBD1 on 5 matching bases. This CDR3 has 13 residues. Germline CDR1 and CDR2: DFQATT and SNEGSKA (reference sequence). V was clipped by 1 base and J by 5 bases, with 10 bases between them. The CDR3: CSARGHRGDTQYF. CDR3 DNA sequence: TGCAGTGCTAGAGGCCATAGGGGAGATACGCAGTATTTT.

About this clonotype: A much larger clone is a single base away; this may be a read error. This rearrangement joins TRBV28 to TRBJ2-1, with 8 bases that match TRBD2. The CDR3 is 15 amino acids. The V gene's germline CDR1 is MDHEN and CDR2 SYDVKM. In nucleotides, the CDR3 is TGTGCCAGCAGCCCGCGGGGGGCACCCTACAATGAGCGGTTCTTC. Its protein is CASSPRGAPYNERFF.

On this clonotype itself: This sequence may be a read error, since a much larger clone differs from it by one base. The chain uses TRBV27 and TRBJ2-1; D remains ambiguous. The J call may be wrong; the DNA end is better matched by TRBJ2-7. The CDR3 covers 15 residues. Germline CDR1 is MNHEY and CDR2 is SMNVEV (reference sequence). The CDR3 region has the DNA TGTGCCAGCAGTTCTGCCCCGAGCTCCTACAATGAGCAGTACTTC. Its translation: CASSSAPSSYNEQYF.

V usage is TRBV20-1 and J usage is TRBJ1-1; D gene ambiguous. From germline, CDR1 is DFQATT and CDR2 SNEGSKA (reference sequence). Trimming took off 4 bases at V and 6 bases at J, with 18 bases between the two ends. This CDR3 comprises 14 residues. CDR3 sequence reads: CSAKLFISRPEAFF. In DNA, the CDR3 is TGCAGTGCTAAATTATTCATTTCGAGGCCTGAAGCTTTCTTT.

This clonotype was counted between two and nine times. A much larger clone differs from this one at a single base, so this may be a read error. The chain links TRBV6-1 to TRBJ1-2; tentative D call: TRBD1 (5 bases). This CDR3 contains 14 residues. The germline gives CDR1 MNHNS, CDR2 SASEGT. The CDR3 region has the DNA TGTGCCAGCAGTGAGGGGACGAGGGGCTATGACTACACCTTC. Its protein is CASSEGTRGYDYTF.

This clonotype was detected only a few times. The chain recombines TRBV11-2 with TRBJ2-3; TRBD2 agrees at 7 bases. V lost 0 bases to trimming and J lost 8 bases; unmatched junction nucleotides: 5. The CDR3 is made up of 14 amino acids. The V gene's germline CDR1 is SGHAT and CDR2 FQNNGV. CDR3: CASSLDPGLSTQYF. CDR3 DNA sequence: TGTGCCAGCAGCTTAGACCCGGGACTAAGTACGCAGTATTTT. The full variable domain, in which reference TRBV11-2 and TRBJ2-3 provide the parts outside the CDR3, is EAGVAQSPRYKIIEKRQSVAFWCNPISGHATLYWYQQILGQGPKLLIQFQNNGVVDDSQLPKDRFSAERLKGVDSTLKIQPAKLEDSAVYLCASSLDPGLSTQYFGPGTRLTVL.

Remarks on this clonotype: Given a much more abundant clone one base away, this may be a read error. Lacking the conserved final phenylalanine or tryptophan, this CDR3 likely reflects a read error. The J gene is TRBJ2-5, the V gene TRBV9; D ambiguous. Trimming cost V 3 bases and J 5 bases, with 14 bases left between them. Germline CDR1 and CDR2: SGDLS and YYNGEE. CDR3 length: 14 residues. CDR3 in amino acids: CASSADPTGETQYV. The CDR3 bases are TGTGCCAGCAGCGCCGACCCGACCGGGGAGACCCAGTACGTC.

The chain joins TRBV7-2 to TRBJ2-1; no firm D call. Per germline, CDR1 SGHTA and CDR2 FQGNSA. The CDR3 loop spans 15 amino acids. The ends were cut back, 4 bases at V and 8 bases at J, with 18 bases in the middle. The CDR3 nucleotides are TGTGCCAGCAGCTCCTGGGATCCCGTCCCCCATGAGCAGTTCTTC. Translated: CASSSWDPVPHEQFF.

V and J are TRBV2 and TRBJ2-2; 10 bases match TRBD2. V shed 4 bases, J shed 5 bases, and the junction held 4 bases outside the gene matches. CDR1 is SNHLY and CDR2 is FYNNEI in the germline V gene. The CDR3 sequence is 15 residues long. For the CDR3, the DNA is TGTGCCAGCAGTGGAGCGGGGGGGTTAACCGGGGAGCTGTTTTTT. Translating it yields CASSGAGGLTGELFF.

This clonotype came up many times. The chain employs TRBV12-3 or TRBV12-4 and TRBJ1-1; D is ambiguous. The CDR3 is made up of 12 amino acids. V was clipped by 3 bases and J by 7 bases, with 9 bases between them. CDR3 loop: CASSFKGIEAFF. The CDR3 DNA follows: TGTGCCAGCAGTTTTAAAGGGATTGAAGCTTTCTTT.